The next 17 T cell receptor beta chains were all read from a single sample in a study of blood T cell repertoires in COVID-19. Only in-frame clones appear in the TCRdb table, and some are missing; sequencing was by immunoSEQ multiplex PCR. This sample has 350,000 to 400,000 clones; roughly 88% occur once, and the top ten carry over 0.9%. The sequenced material came from PBMCs or T cells enriched from blood (not recorded which). These receptors came from a woman in her 30s with acute COVID-19.

In DNA form, the CDR3 reads TGTGCCAGCAGAACGGGGACAGCCTCAGGCAATCAGCCCCAGCATTTT. Encoded protein: CASRTGTASGNQPQHF. The chain couples TRBV6-6 to TRBJ1-5; 7 positions agree with TRBD1. Germline loops: CDR1 MNHNY, CDR2 SVGAGI (reference sequence). The CDR3 length is 16 residues. Trimming took 6 bases from V and 2 from J; bases not matched to a gene: 10.

The chain links TRBV4-1 to TRBJ1-1; a possible D gene is TRBD1 (6 bases). This CDR3 is built from 18 residues. The germline V gene has CDR1 MGHRA and CDR2 YSYEKL. V was clipped by 4 bases and J by 0 bases, with 21 bases between them. The CDR3 protein is CASSRLQGLPRMNTEAFF. The DNA of the CDR3 is TGCGCCAGCAGCCGTTTACAGGGACTACCGCGCATGAACACTGAAGCTTTCTTT.

V usage is TRBV24-1 and J usage is TRBJ1-2; no clear D. Per germline, CDR1 KGHDR and CDR2 SFDVKD. The CDR3 is 13 residues long. V shed 7 bases and J shed 1 base, with 9 bases lying between them. The chain's CDR3 is CATSLTGNYGYTF. DNA for the CDR3: TGTGCCACCAGCCTGACGGGTAACTATGGCTACACCTTC.

This clone was observed a few times. The chain combines TRBV2 with TRBJ1-2; D may be TRBD1 (6 bases). CDR1 and CDR2 from the germline V gene are SNHLY and FYNNEI. The CDR3 is 16 amino acids. V gave up 6 bases and J gave up 2 bases, with 19 bases separating them. CDR3 in amino acids: CASSSRGAGYNYGYTF. The CDR3 DNA follows: TGTGCCAGCAGCAGCCGGGGGGCAGGGTACAACTATGGCTACACCTTC.

The chain recombines TRBV9 with TRBJ2-5, with TRBD2 identical over 9 bases. Per the germline V gene, CDR1 is SGDLS and CDR2 is YYNGEE. V lost 3 bases to trimming and J lost 2 bases; unmatched junction nucleotides: 14. The CDR3 has 18 amino acids. CDR3 nucleotide sequence: TGTGCCAGCAGCGCCCTCCCCTCGGCTAGCGGGGTACAAGAGACCCAGTACTTC. Protein: CASSALPSASGVQETQYF.

The chain uses TRBV7-9 and TRBJ2-7; the match to TRBD2 covers 8 bases. CDR3 length equals 15 residues. The germline CDR1 and CDR2 sequences are SEHNR and FQNEAQ (reference sequence). With V trimmed by 4 bases and J by 4 bases, 9 bases remained unmatched. CDR3 sequence: CASSSGGGLKYEQYF. The CDR3 coding sequence is TGTGCCAGCAGCTCCGGGGGGGGACTTAAATACGAGCAGTACTTC.

This rearrangement joins TRBV5-6 to TRBJ1-1, with D uncertain. V dropped 5 bases and J dropped 0 bases, with 8 bases sitting between them. CDR1 and CDR2 from the germline V gene are SGHDT and YYEEEE. CDR3 length: 13 residues. CDR3 in DNA: TGTGCCAGCAGTCGTACGGTGAACACTGAAGCTTTCTTT. Its translation: CASSRTVNTEAFF.

The gene calls are TRBV30 and TRBJ1-2; D remains unclear. This CDR3 is built from 13 residues. V was pared by 4 bases and J by 4 bases, with 13 bases between. Per germline, CDR1 GTSNPN and CDR2 SVGIG (reference sequence). This CDR3 is CAWIRLTAYGYTF. CDR3 nucleotides: TGTGCCTGGATCAGGTTAACAGCCTATGGCTACACCTTC.

V gene TRBV27 combines with J gene TRBJ2-7; 7 nucleotides line up with TRBD1. V lost 5 bases to trimming and J lost 5 bases; unmatched junction nucleotides: 12. Germline V lookup: CDR1 MNHEY, CDR2 SMNVEV (reference sequence). The CDR3 totals 15 residues. CDR3 amino acids: CASSPRTGRWDEQYF. The DNA of the CDR3 is TGTGCCAGCAGTCCCCGGACAGGTCGCTGGGACGAGCAGTACTTC.

The V and J genes are TRBV9 and TRBJ2-3; 14 nucleotides align to TRBD2. Germline V gene sequence: CDR1 SGDLS, CDR2 YYNGEE. V shed 4 bases, J shed 3 bases, and the junction held 10 bases outside the gene matches. This CDR3 region has 18 residues. This CDR3 is CASSRTGTSGGRTDTQYF. The CDR3 nucleotides read TGTGCCAGCAGCCGAACCGGGACTAGCGGGGGCCGAACAGATACGCAGTATTTT. Full variable domain (rest looked up from reference TRBV9 and TRBJ2-3): DSGVTQTPKHLITATGQRVTLRCSPRSGDLSVYWYQQSLDQGLQFLIQYYNGEERAKGNILERFSAQQFPDLHSELNLSSLELGDSALYFCASSRTGTSGGRTDTQYFGPGTRLTVL.

This chain connects TRBV24-1 to TRBJ2-1; TRBD2 matches at 10 bases. Trimming removed 4 bases from V and 9 bases from J; junction bases left unmatched: 11. Germline CDR1 reads KGHDR; CDR2 reads SFDVKD. There are 16 residues in the CDR3. The CDR3 protein is CATSDPAPSGGGEQFF. The CDR3 DNA sequence: TGTGCCACCAGTGACCCCGCCCCTAGCGGGGGCGGTGAGCAGTTCTTC.

The chain employs TRBV19 and TRBJ1-1, with 9 bases lining up with TRBD1. The CDR3 runs 16 residues. The V segment lost 4 bases and the J segment 3 bases; nucleotides outside the gene matches: 9. Germline V CDR1 and CDR2: LNHDA, SQIVND (reference sequence). In DNA, the CDR3 is TGTGCCAGTAGTAAGGGACAGGGTGGTGGGGACACTGAAGCTTTCTTT. It encodes CASSKGQGGGDTEAFF. Filled out from reference TRBV19 and TRBJ1-1, the complete variable domain reads DGGITQSPKYLFRKEGQNVTLSCEQNLNHDAMYWYRQDPGQGLRLIYYSQIVNDFQKGDIAEGYSVSREKKESFPLTVTSAQKNPTAFYLCASSKGQGGGDTEAFFGQGTRLTVV.

V and J are TRBV5-1 and TRBJ2-2; TRBD2 is a possible D gene (6 bases). V lost 2 bases and J 0 bases, leaving 11 bases between the germline ends. Germline values: CDR1 SGHRS, CDR2 YFSETQ. The CDR3 extends over 16 amino acids. The CDR3 reads CASSLEGLTNTGELFF. CDR3 sequence (DNA): TGCGCCAGCAGCTTAGAGGGACTTACGAACACCGGGGAGCTGTTTTTT.

The chain is built from TRBV2 and TRBJ2-7, with no clear D. The V and J ends lost 6 bases and 5 bases respectively, with 8 bases between them. The germline V gene has CDR1 SNHLY and CDR2 FYNNEI. CDR3 length: 11 amino acids. The CDR3 sequence is CASRPAHEQYF. The CDR3, as DNA: TGTGCCAGCAGGCCTGCGCACGAGCAGTACTTC.

This chain connects TRBV2 to TRBJ1-1; 7 bases map to TRBD1. The germline V gene encodes CDR1 SNHLY and CDR2 FYNNEI. V lost 6 bases and J lost 1; bases outside the gene matches: 2. The CDR3 extends over 13 amino acids. Here the CDR3 reads CASRGDRNTEAFF. In DNA, the CDR3 is TGTGCCAGCAGGGGGGACAGGAACACTGAAGCTTTCTTT.

This chain uses TRBV29-1 with TRBJ1-2; no reliable D call. This CDR3 spans 12 amino acids. The germline V gene has CDR1 SQVTM and CDR2 ANQGSEA. The V end was cut by 0 bases, the J end by 3 bases, with 5 bases between. The CDR3 protein is CSVEDEDYGYTF. For the CDR3, the DNA is TGCAGCGTTGAAGATGAGGACTATGGCTACACCTTC.

This rearrangement joins TRBV25-1 to TRBJ1-1; 10 bases line up with TRBD1. V gave up 2 bases and J gave up 11 bases; unmatched junction bases: 11. This CDR3 contains 15 residues. Germline CDR1 and CDR2: MGHDK and SYGVNS. CDR3 residues: CASSEGLTGGAEAFF. The CDR3 DNA follows: TGTGCCAGCAGTGAAGGGCTGACAGGGGGCGCGGAGGCTTTCTTT.